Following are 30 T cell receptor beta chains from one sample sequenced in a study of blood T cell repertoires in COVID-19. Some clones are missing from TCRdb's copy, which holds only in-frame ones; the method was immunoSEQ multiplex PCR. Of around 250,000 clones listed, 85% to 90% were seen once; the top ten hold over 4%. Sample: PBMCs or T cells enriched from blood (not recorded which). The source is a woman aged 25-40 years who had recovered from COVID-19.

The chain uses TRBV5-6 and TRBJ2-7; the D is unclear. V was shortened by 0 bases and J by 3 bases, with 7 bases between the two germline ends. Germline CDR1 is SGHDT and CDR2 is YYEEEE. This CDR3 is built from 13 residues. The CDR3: CASSLVTGYEQYF. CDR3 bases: TGTGCCAGCAGCTTGGTTACGGGCTACGAGCAGTACTTC.

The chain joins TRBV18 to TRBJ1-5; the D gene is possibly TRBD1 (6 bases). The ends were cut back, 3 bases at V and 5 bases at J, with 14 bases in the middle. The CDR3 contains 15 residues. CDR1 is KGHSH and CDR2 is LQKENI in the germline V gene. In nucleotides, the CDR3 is TGTGCCAGCTCACCGGGTACAGGGTCCTATCAGCCCCAGCATTTT. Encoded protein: CASSPGTGSYQPQHF. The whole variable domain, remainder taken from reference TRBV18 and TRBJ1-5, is NAGVMQNPRHLVRRRGQEARLRCSPMKGHSHVYWYRQLPEEGLKFMVYLQKENIIDESGMPKERFSAEFPKEGPSILRIQQVVRGDSAAYFCASSPGTGSYQPQHFGDGTRLSIL.

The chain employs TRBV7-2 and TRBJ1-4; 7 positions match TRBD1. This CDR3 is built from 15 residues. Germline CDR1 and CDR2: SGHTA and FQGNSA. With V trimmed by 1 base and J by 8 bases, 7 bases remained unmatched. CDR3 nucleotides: TGTGCCAGCAGCTTAGGAGGACAGGCCAGGGAAAAACTGTTTTTT. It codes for CASSLGGQAREKLFF.

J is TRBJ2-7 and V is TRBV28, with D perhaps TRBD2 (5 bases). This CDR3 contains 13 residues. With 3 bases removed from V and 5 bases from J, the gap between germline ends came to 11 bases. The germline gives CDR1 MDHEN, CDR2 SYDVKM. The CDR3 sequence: CASSLTGSHEQYF. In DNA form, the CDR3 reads TGTGCCAGCAGTTTGACGGGATCCCACGAGCAGTACTTC. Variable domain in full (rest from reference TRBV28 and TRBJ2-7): DVKVTQSSRYLVKRTGEKVFLECVQDMDHENMFWYRQDPGLGLRLIYFSYDVKMKEKGDIPEGYSVSREKKERFSLILESASTNQTSMYLCASSLTGSHEQYFGPGTRLTVT.

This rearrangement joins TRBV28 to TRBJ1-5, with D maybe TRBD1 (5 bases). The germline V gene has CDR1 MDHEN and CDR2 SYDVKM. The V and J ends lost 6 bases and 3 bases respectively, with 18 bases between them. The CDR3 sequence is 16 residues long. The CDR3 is CASSPAGGGNNQPQHF. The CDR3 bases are TGTGCCAGCAGCCCCGCGGGGGGGGGAAACAATCAGCCCCAGCATTTT.

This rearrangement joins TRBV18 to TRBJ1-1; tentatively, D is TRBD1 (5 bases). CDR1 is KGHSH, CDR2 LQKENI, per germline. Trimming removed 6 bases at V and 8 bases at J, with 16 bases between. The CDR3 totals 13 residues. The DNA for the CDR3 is TGTGCCAGCTCGGAACTAACAGGCTTCGAAGCTTTCTTT. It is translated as CASSELTGFEAFF.

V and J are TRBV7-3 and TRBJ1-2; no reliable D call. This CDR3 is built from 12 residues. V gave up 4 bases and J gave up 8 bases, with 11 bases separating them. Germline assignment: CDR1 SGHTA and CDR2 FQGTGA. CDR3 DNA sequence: TGTGCCAGCAGCTCCCCCCCGAGCGGCTACACCTTC. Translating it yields CASSSPPSGYTF.

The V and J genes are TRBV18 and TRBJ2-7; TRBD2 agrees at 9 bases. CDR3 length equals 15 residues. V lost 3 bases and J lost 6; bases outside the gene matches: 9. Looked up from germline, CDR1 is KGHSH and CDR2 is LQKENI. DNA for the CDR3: TGTGCCAGCTCACCGGCGGCTAGCGGGATTATCGAGCAGTACTTC. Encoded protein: CASSPAASGIIEQYF.

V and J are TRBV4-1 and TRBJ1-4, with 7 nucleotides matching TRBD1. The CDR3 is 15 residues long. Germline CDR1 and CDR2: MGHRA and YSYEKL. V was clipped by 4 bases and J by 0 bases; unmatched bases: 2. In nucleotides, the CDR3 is TGCGCCAGCAGCCTCACAGGGGCAACTAATGAAAAACTGTTTTTT. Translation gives CASSLTGATNEKLFF.

The CDR3 protein is CASSIGASGLYEQYF. CDR3 nucleotide sequence: TGTGCCAGTAGTATAGGGGCTAGCGGCTTGTACGAGCAGTACTTC. The chain couples TRBV19 to TRBJ2-7; 7 bases agree with TRBD2. Germline V CDR1 and CDR2: LNHDA, SQIVND (reference sequence). The CDR3 is 15 amino acids. Germline trimming cut 1 base from V and 4 bases from J; bases unmatched to any gene: 7.

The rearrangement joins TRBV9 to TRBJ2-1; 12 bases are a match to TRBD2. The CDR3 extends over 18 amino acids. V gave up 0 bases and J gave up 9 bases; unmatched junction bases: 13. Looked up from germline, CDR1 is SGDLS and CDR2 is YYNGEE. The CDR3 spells CASSVGPTTSGSFGEQFF. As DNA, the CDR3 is TGTGCCAGCAGCGTAGGCCCTACGACTAGCGGGAGTTTCGGTGAGCAGTTCTTC.

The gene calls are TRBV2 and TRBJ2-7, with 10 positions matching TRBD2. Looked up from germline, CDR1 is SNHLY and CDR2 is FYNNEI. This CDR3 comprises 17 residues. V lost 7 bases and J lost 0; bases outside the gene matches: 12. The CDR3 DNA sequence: TGTGCCAGCAATGAGGGACTAGCGAATTATGGCTCCTACGAGCAGTACTTC. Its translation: CASNEGLANYGSYEQYF.

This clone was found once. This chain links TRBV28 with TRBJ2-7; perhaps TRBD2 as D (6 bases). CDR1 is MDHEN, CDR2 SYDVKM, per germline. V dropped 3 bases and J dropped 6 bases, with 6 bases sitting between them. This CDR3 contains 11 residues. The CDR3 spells CASSLGGEQYF. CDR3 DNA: TGTGCCAGCAGTTTGGGAGGCGAGCAGTACTTC.

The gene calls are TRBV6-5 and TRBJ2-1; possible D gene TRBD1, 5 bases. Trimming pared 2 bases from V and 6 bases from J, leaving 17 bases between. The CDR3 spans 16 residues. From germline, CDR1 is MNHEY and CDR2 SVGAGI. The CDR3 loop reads CASSYPSIRGINEQFF. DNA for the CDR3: TGTGCCAGCAGTTACCCGTCTATTAGGGGAATCAATGAGCAGTTCTTC.

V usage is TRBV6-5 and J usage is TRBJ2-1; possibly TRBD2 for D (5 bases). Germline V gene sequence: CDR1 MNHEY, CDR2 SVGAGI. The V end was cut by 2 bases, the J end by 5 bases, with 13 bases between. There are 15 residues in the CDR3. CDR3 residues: CASSYDFGLNNEQFF. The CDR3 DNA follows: TGTGCCAGCAGTTACGATTTCGGACTGAACAATGAGCAGTTCTTC.

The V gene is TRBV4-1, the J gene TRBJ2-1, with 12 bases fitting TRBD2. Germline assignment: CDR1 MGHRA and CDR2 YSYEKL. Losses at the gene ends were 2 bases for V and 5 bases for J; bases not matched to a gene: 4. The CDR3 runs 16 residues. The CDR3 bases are TGCGCCAGCAGCCAACTAGCGGGGGGGTACAACAATGAGCAGTTCTTC. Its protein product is CASSQLAGGYNNEQFF.

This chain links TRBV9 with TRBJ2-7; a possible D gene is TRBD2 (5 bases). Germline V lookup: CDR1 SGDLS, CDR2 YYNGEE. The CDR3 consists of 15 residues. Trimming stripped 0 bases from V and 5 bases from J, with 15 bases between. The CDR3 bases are TGTGCCAGCAGCGTAGGAGGGCAGGCCCCCAACGAGCAGTACTTC. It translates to CASSVGGQAPNEQYF.

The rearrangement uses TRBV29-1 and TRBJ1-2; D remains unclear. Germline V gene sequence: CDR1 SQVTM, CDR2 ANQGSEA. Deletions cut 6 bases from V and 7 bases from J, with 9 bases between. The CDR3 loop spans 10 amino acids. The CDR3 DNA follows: TGCAGCGTCTTTTCCGGTGGCTACACCTTC. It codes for CSVFSGGYTF.

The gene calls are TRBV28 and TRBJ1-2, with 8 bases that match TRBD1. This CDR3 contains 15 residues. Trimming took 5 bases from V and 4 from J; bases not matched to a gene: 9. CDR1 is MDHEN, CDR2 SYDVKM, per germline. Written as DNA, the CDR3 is TGTGCCAGCAGTAGGACAGGGCTCACCTTCTATGGCTACACCTTC. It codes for CASSRTGLTFYGYTF.

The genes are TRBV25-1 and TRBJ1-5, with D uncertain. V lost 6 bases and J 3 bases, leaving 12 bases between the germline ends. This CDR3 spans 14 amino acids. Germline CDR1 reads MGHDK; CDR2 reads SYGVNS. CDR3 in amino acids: CASSPFGDNQPQHF. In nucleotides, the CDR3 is TGTGCCAGCAGCCCCTTCGGAGACAATCAGCCCCAGCATTTT.

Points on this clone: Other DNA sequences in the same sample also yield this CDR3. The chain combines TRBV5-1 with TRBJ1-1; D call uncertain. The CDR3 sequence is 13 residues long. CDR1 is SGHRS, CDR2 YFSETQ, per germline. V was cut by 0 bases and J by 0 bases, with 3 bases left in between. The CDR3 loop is CASSLAVNTEAFF. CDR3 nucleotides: TGCGCCAGCAGCTTGGCTGTGAACACTGAAGCTTTCTTT.

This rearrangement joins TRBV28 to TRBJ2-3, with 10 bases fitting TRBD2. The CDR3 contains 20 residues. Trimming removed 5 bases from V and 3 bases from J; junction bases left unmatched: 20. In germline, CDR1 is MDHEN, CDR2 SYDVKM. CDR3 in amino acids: CASSPLFYTSGEIVTDTQYF. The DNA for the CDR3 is TGTGCCAGCAGTCCGTTGTTTTATACTAGCGGGGAGATTGTAACAGATACGCAGTATTTT.

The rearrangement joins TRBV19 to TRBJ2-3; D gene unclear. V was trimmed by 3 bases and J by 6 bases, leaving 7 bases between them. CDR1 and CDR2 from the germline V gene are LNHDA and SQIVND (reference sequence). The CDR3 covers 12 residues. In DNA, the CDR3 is TGTGCCAGTAGTATCGCTGCGGATACGCAGTATTTT. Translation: CASSIAADTQYF.

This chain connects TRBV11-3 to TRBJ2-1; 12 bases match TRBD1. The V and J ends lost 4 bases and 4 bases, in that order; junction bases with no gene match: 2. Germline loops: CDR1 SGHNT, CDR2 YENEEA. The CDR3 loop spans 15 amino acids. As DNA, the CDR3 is TGTGCCAGCAGCTCGGGACAGGGGGCGTACAATGAGCAGTTCTTC. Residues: CASSSGQGAYNEQFF.

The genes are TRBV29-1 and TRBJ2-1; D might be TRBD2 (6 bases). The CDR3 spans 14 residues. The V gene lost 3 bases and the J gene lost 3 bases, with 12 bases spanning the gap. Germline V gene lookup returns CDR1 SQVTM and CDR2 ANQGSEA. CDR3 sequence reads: CSVDTGLFYNEQFF. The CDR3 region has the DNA TGCAGCGTTGACACCGGACTATTCTACAATGAGCAGTTCTTC.

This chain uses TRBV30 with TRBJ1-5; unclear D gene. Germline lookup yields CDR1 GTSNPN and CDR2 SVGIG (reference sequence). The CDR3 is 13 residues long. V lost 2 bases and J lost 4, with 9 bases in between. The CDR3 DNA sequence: TGTGCCTGGAGTCTCTCAGGAAATCAGCCCCAGCATTTT. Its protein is CAWSLSGNQPQHF. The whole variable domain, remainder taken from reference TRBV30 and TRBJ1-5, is SQTIHQWPATLVQPVGSPLSLECTVEGTSNPNLYWYRQAAGRGLQLLFYSVGIGQISSEVPQNLSASRPQDRQFILSSKKLLLSDSGFYLCAWSLSGNQPQHFGDGTRLSIL.

This CDR3 reads CASTSIPMSGRAGNEQFF. CDR3 nucleotide sequence: TGTGCCAGCACCTCCATTCCCATGAGCGGGAGGGCGGGGAATGAGCAGTTCTTC. The chain links TRBV28 to TRBJ2-1; 10 nucleotides line up with TRBD2. Germline CDR1 MDHEN, CDR2 SYDVKM. J was trimmed by 7 bases and V by 7 bases; bases with no gene match: 19. CDR3 length: 18 residues.

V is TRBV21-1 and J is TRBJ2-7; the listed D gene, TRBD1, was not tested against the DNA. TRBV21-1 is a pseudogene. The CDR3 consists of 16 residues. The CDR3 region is CASSKVPSGQRDEQYF. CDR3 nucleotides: TGTGCCAGCAGCAAAGTCCCGTCGGGACAGAGGGACGAGCAGTACTTC.

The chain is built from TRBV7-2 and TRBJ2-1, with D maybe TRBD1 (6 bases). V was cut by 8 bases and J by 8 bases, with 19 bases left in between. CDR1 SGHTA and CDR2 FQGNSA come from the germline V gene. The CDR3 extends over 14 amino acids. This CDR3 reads CASQGHRDLDEQFF. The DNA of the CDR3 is TGTGCCAGCCAGGGGCACAGGGACCTCGATGAGCAGTTCTTC.

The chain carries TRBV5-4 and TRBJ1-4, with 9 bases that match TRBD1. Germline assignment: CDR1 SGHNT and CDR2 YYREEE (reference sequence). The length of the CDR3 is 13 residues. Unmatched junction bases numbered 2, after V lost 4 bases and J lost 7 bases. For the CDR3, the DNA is TGTGCCAGCAGCCCGGACAGGGGTGAAAAACTGTTTTTT. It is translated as CASSPDRGEKLFF. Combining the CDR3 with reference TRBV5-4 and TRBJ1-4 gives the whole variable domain ETGVTQSPTHLIKTRGQQVTLRCSSQSGHNTVSWYQQALGQGPQFIFQYYREEENGRGNFPPRFSGLQFPNYSSELNVNALELDDSALYLCASSPDRGEKLFFGSGTQLSVL.